The 15 T cell receptor beta chains below all came from one sample that was sequenced in a study of beta chain features in type 1 diabetes. The investigators reverse transcribed all of the isolated RNA, so they sequenced expressed TCRB transcripts. Assay: immunoSEQ multiplex PCR; the TCRdb copy retains only in-frame clones and omits some. Of fewer than 200,000 clones in the sample, under 9.5% are singletons; the top ten hold approximately 0.65%. The sample taken for sequencing was central memory CD4+ T cells from blood. The receptor source for this set is a man younger than 35 in good health.

This rearrangement joins TRBV7-2 to TRBJ2-7, with 7 nucleotides matching TRBD2. Germline V gene sequence: CDR1 SGHTA, CDR2 FQGNSA. Trimming removed 6 bases from V and 0 bases from J; junction bases left unmatched: 5. The CDR3 loop spans 14 amino acids. The CDR3 here is CASSRGVHSYEQYF. The CDR3 bases are TGTGCCAGCAGTCGGGGGGTCCACTCCTACGAGCAGTACTTC. Together with reference TRBV7-2 and TRBJ2-7, the CDR3 gives the full variable domain: GAGVSQSPSNKVTEKGKDVELRCDPISGHTALYWYRQSLGQGLEFLIYFQGNSAPDKSGLPSDRFSAERTGGSVSTLTIQRTQQEDSAVYLCASSRGVHSYEQYFGPGTRLTVT.

This clone has a handful of counts. V and J are TRBV19 and TRBJ2-6; the D gene is possibly TRBD2 (5 bases). Germline CDR1 reads LNHDA; CDR2 reads SQIVND (reference sequence). The CDR3 extends over 15 amino acids. The ends were cut back, 3 bases at V and 0 bases at J, with 6 bases in the middle. The CDR3 region has the DNA TGTGCCAGTAGTATTGGACTCTCTGGGGCCAACGTCCTGACTTTC. Its translation: CASSIGLSGANVLTF.

V is TRBV29-1 and J is TRBJ1-1; no definite D call. The CDR3 totals 12 residues. From germline, CDR1 is SQVTM and CDR2 ANQGSEA. Trimming stripped 5 bases from V and 5 bases from J, with 12 bases between. CDR3 bases: TGCAGCGTTCTGGAACAGCGGACTGAAGCTTTCTTT. As protein: CSVLEQRTEAFF.

V gene TRBV9 combines with J gene TRBJ2-7, with D maybe TRBD1 (6 bases). CDR3 size: 17 residues. The germline V gene has CDR1 SGDLS and CDR2 YYNGEE. Trimming left V 3 bases short and J 2 bases short, with 21 bases between. In nucleotides, the CDR3 is TGTGCCAGCAGCGAGCATCGCCGCCGGGACAAGGCCTACGAGCAGTACTTC. Translating gives CASSEHRRRDKAYEQYF.

The chain recombines TRBV7-2 with TRBJ2-1; 9 bases line up with TRBD2. The CDR3 sequence is 14 residues long. The germline V gene has CDR1 SGHTA and CDR2 FQGNSA. J was trimmed by 8 bases and V by 3 bases; bases with no gene match: 5. The CDR3 region has the DNA TGTGCCAGCAGCTTTGGCGGGGGGGGATATGAGCAGTTCTTC. Translation: CASSFGGGGYEQFF.

V and J are TRBV16 and TRBJ2-1, with no clear D. Trimming removed 1 base at V and 0 bases at J, with 7 bases between. The germline CDR1 and CDR2 sequences are KGHSY and FQNENV. The CDR3 spans 15 residues. This CDR3 is CASSQFRDSYNEQFF. As DNA, the CDR3 is TGTGCCAGCAGCCAATTCCGAGACTCCTACAATGAGCAGTTCTTC.

This clone has a count of ten or more. The genes are TRBV30 and TRBJ1-2, with D maybe TRBD1 (5 bases). CDR3 length: 12 amino acids. Deletions cut 7 bases from V and 5 bases from J, with 14 bases between. Per the germline V gene, CDR1 is GTSNPN and CDR2 is SVGIG (reference sequence). The CDR3 region has the DNA TGTGCCTCTTCCCGACGGGGGTATGGCTACACCTTC. It encodes CASSRRGYGYTF.

A few counts support this clone. This chain joins TRBV6-4 and TRBJ2-5; D is possibly TRBD1 (6 bases). V was pared by 11 bases and J by 0 bases, with 10 bases between. The CDR3 is 12 amino acids. Germline V CDR1 and CDR2: MRHNA, SNTAGT. The CDR3 DNA reads TGTGCCGGTGGACAGAACCAAGAGACCCAGTACTTC. Amino acids: CAGGQNQETQYF.

This clone has just a few counts. The chain joins TRBV6-5 to TRBJ1-4; TRBD1 aligns across 8 bases. Germline lookup yields CDR1 MNHEY and CDR2 SVGAGI. This CDR3 is 12 amino acids long. V trimming: 5 bases; J trimming: 13 bases; junction bases outside the gene matches: 6. DNA of the CDR3: TGTGCCAGCAGTCAGCGGGACAGGATACTGTTTTTT. Translating gives CASSQRDRILFF.

In this sample, this clone turned up a few times. The chain combines TRBV7-9 with TRBJ2-3, with 8 bases fitting TRBD1. V lost 5 bases, J lost 0 bases, and 4 bases stayed unmatched. The CDR3 totals 15 residues. CDR1 SEHNR and CDR2 FQNEAQ come from the germline V gene (reference sequence). The CDR3 DNA is TGTGCCAGCAGCCAGGGGGCGCCTAGCACAGATACGCAGTATTTT. It yields the protein CASSQGAPSTDTQYF. The whole variable domain, remainder taken from reference TRBV7-9 and TRBJ2-3, is DTGVSQNPRHKITKRGQNVTFRCDPISEHNRLYWYRQTLGQGPEFLTYFQNEAQLEKSRLLSDRFSAERPKGSFSTLEIQRTEQGDSAMYLCASSQGAPSTDTQYFGPGTRLTVL.

The V and J genes are TRBV7-2 and TRBJ2-1; TRBD2 matches at 13 bases. J was trimmed by 9 bases and V by 5 bases; bases with no gene match: 4. The CDR3 runs 14 residues. CDR1 SGHTA and CDR2 FQGNSA come from the germline V gene. The CDR3 reads CASSPTSGRAEQFF. The CDR3 nucleotides read TGTGCCAGCAGCCCTACTAGCGGGAGGGCTGAGCAGTTCTTC.

The CDR3 sequence: CASSFQGSTEAFF. The DNA of the CDR3 is TGTGCCAGCAGCTTCCAGGGGTCCACTGAAGCTTTCTTT. V usage is TRBV11-2 and J usage is TRBJ1-1; perhaps TRBD1 as D (6 bases). Germline V CDR1 and CDR2: SGHAT, FQNNGV. V lost 3 bases to trimming and J lost 4 bases, with 9 bases between them. The CDR3 has 13 residues.

The V and J genes are TRBV7-8 and TRBJ2-5, with 9 bases lining up with TRBD1. This CDR3 has 14 amino acids. V lost 4 bases, J lost 3 bases, and 3 bases stayed unmatched. The V gene's germline CDR1 is SGHVS and CDR2 FQNEAQ. The DNA for the CDR3 is TGTGCCAGCAGCTCGACAGGGGGGGAAGAGACCCAGTACTTC. Residues: CASSSTGGEETQYF.

The chain recombines TRBV27 with TRBJ2-2, with TRBD2 matching 7 bases. This CDR3 contains 16 residues. CDR1 and CDR2 from the germline V gene are MNHEY and SMNVEV (reference sequence). Losses at the gene ends were 2 bases for V and 6 bases for J; bases not matched to a gene: 9. The CDR3 loop reads CASSLAWAGRAGELFF. The CDR3 DNA reads TGTGCCAGCAGTTTAGCTTGGGCAGGGAGGGCCGGGGAGCTGTTTTTT.

This clone has at least ten counts. The CDR3 here is CASSASGEETQYF. The CDR3 DNA reads as TGTGCCAGCAGTGCTAGCGGGGAAGAGACCCAGTACTTC. V gene TRBV2 combines with J gene TRBJ2-5; TRBD2 matches 9 bases. CDR1 is SNHLY, CDR2 FYNNEI, per germline. This CDR3 has 13 amino acids. Trimming took 4 bases from V and 3 from J; bases not matched to a gene: 0.